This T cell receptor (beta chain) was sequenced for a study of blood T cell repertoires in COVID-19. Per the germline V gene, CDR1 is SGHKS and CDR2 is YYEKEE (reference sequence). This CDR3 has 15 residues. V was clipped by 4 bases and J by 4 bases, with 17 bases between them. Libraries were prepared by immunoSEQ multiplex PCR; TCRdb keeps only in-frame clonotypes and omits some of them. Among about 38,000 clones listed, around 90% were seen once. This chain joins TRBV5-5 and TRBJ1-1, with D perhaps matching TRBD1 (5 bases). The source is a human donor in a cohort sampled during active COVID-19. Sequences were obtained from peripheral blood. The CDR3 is CASSPKGQQGTEAFF. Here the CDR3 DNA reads TGTGCCAGCAGCCCCAAGGGGCAGCAGGGCACTGAAGCTTTCTTT.